This TCR beta chain was sequenced in a study of technical replicates of blood from several donors. Measured with immunoSEQ multiplex PCR; TCRdb has only the in-frame clones, and not every one. The sample includes just under 45,000 clones, over 95% of them seen just once. With 1 base clipped from V and 4 bases from J, the junction kept 10 bases outside the gene matches. The CDR3 is made up of 17 amino acids. The germline gives CDR1 SGDLS, CDR2 YYNGEE. Material: T cells isolated from PBMCs. The V gene is TRBV9, the J gene TRBJ1-3; 8 nucleotides align to TRBD1. This clonotype was sampled from a human donor in good health. CDR3 in DNA: TGTGCCAGCAGCGTAACCTCAGGGGGCATAGAAGGAAACACCATATATTTT. Translation gives CASSVTSGGIEGNTIYF.